This entry describes one T cell receptor (beta chain). Trimming removed 6 bases at V and 6 bases at J, with 11 bases between. The germline V gene has CDR1 DFQATT and CDR2 SNEGSKA (reference sequence). This CDR3 has 11 residues. The data belong to a study of TIL therapy for anti-PD-1-resistant metastatic lung cancer. Study as a whole: Tumors were harvested before any PD-1/PD-L1 blockade. Half of patients were current or former smokers.

Time point here: pre-treatment sample, taken before nivolumab and TIL therapy. Stage 4 NSCLC adults joined between late 2017 and 2020. Sequencing used immunoSEQ v3. Libraries were sequenced to some 2 million read pairs (survey) or roughly 4.5-6 million (deep). Profiled with immunoSEQ multiplex PCR; TCRdb holds only in-frame clones, not every one. This sample has tens of thousands of clones; approximately 69% occur once, and the top ten carry 6% to 8.5%. This specimen was blood, taken at baseline. The origin of this receptor is a person between 25 and 80 years old with non-small cell lung cancer. The gene calls are TRBV20-1 and TRBJ1-1; D is possibly TRBD1 (5 bases). Here the CDR3 DNA reads TGCAGTGCCCCCACAGGACCTGAAGCTTTCTTT. It encodes CSAPTGPEAFF.